The 17 T cell receptor beta chains below all came from one sample that was sequenced in a study of T cell responses to AZD1222 COVID-19 vaccine. Sequencing used immunoSEQ multiplex PCR; TCRdb keeps in-frame clones, though not all of them. The data show some 200,000 clones, about 94% seen once. The material was peripheral blood, obtained 28 days after the second AZD1222 dose. The source of these receptors is an adult who received the AZD1222 COVID-19 vaccine.

This rearrangement joins TRBV7-2 to TRBJ2-7; a weak D match, TRBD1 (6 bases). V was shortened by 1 base and J by 8 bases, with 21 bases between the two germline ends. Germline-derived CDR1 and CDR2 are SGHTA and FQGNSA. This CDR3 spans 16 amino acids. CDR3 in DNA: TGTGCCAGCAGCTTAGGCCCCCGGGACACAGTACGCCAGCAGTACTTC. Protein sequence: CASSLGPRDTVRQQYF.

V and J are TRBV20-1 and TRBJ1-5, with no clear D. The CDR3 extends over 11 amino acids. The germline gives CDR1 DFQATT, CDR2 SNEGSKA (reference sequence). Trimming removed 0 bases at V and 7 bases at J, with 4 bases between. CDR3 residues: CSARDGQPQHF. For the CDR3, the DNA is TGCAGTGCTAGAGACGGGCAGCCCCAGCATTTT.

The chain is built from TRBV7-9 and TRBJ1-5, with 8 bases matching TRBD1. Germline V gives CDR1 SEHNR, CDR2 FQNEAQ (reference sequence). The CDR3 contains 15 residues. V dropped 5 bases and J dropped 2; count of bases not matched to a gene: 5. CDR3 in amino acids: CASSEDRARNQPQHF. The DNA for the CDR3 is TGTGCCAGCAGCGAGGACAGGGCCCGCAATCAGCCCCAGCATTTT.

The J gene is TRBJ2-3, the V gene TRBV7-2; D unresolved. In germline, CDR1 is SGHTA, CDR2 FQGNSA. Between the trimmed V and J ends, which lost 5 bases and 6 bases, there was a span of 21 bases. The CDR3 length is 16 residues. In DNA, the CDR3 is TGTGCCAGCAGCCCTCACCAGGCCCCTCTTTACGATACGCAGTATTTT. This gives the protein CASSPHQAPLYDTQYF.

The chain has TRBV18 and TRBJ1-1; weak D call: TRBD1 (5 bases). Germline CDR1 and CDR2: KGHSH and LQKENI. V gave up 6 bases and J gave up 0 bases, with 14 bases separating them. CDR3 size: 15 residues. CDR3 sequence reads: CASSGQEGMNTEAFF. CDR3 DNA: TGTGCCAGCTCCGGACAAGAGGGCATGAACACTGAAGCTTTCTTT. The full variable domain, rest sourced from reference TRBV18 and TRBJ1-1, is NAGVMQNPRHLVRRRGQEARLRCSPMKGHSHVYWYRQLPEEGLKFMVYLQKENIIDESGMPKERFSAEFPKEGPSILRIQQVVRGDSAAYFCASSGQEGMNTEAFFGQGTRLTVV.

The chain combines TRBV6-5 with TRBJ2-1; 7 nucleotides line up with TRBD2. The V and J ends lost 7 bases and 0 bases, in that order; junction bases with no gene match: 6. Germline-derived CDR1 and CDR2 are MNHEY and SVGAGI. This CDR3 has 15 residues. In nucleotides, the CDR3 is TGTGCCAGCACCGCCTGGACTAGCTCCTACAATGAGCAGTTCTTC. Protein: CASTAWTSSYNEQFF.

The chain is built from TRBV5-5 and TRBJ1-5; D is uncertain. V was cut by 0 bases and J by 0 bases, with 7 bases left in between. Germline-derived CDR1 and CDR2 are SGHKS and YYEKEE (reference sequence). This CDR3 region has 15 residues. The CDR3: CASSLVANSNQPQHF. CDR3 coding DNA: TGTGCCAGCAGCTTGGTAGCCAATAGCAATCAGCCCCAGCATTTT. Full variable domain (missing parts from reference TRBV5-5 and TRBJ1-5): DAGVTQSPTHLIKTRGQQVTLRCSPISGHKSVSWYQQVLGQGPQFIFQYYEKEERGRGNFPDRFSARQFPNYSSELNVNALLLGDSALYLCASSLVANSNQPQHFGDGTRLSIL.

In regard to this clone: At one boundary the junction diverges from the germline segment, which might be a read error. V usage is TRBV12-3 or TRBV12-4 and J usage is TRBJ2-5; the match to TRBD2 covers 9 bases. There are 12 residues in the CDR3. This chain's CDR3 is CASSLAPSGGNF. DNA of the CDR3: TGTGCCAGCAGTTTAGCCCCCAGCGGGGGGAACTTC.

Details on this clone: Germline is not matched at one junction end, which may reflect a read error. The V call is TRBV29-1, the J call TRBJ1-1; possible D gene TRBD1, 6 bases. Germline CDR1 is SQVTM and CDR2 is ANQGSEA. This CDR3 comprises 14 residues. CDR3 sequence (DNA): TGCAGCATTGAGGGCAGGGGTTTGAACACTGAAGCTTTCTTT. Amino acid sequence: CSIEGRGLNTEAFF.

The chain employs TRBV4-3 and TRBJ1-6, with TRBD1 identical over 11 bases. CDR1 is LGHNA, CDR2 YSLEER, per germline. This CDR3 has 15 amino acids. J lost 10 bases, V lost 2 bases, and 4 bases had no gene match. CDR3 nucleotides: TGCGCCAGCAGCCAATCCGGGACAGGGGGATCACCCCTCCACTTT. This translates into CASSQSGTGGSPLHF.

This sequence joins TRBV6-1 and TRBJ1-6, with unresolved D. In germline, CDR1 is MNHNS, CDR2 SASEGT. This CDR3 is 16 amino acids long. Trimming removed 1 base from V and 7 bases from J, with 14 bases in between. For the CDR3, the DNA is TGTGCCAGCAGTGAAGGTCTGGATAGGACCAATTCACCCCTCCACTTT. This encodes CASSEGLDRTNSPLHF.

On this clone itself: The CDR3 carries no conserved terminal phenylalanine or tryptophan, so it likely arises from a read error. This chain links TRBV5-4 with TRBJ1-2, with TRBD1 identical over 7 bases. Germline V gene data show CDR1 as SGHNT and CDR2 as YYREEE (reference sequence). Trimming removed 4 bases from V and 6 bases from J; junction bases left unmatched: 15. The CDR3 spans 16 residues. This CDR3 is CASSLRSAGTADGYTL. CDR3 bases: TGTGCCAGCAGCCTCCGCTCGGCCGGGACAGCCGATGGCTACACCCTC.

The rearrangement uses TRBV2 and TRBJ2-7; D call uncertain. The CDR3 totals 11 residues. CDR1 SNHLY and CDR2 FYNNEI come from the germline V gene. V dropped 7 bases and J dropped 3 bases, with 7 bases sitting between them. CDR3 sequence: CASMVGYEQYF. The CDR3 coding sequence is TGTGCCAGCATGGTAGGCTACGAGCAGTACTTC.

The chain recombines TRBV9 with TRBJ2-3; TRBD2 matches 8 bases. Germline CDR1 SGDLS, CDR2 YYNGEE. The CDR3 spans 16 residues. V shed 3 bases and J 2 bases; nucleotides not matched to a gene: 8. The DNA of the CDR3 is TGTGCCAGCAGCGGAAATTCGGGGGGGCTCACAGATACGCAGTATTTT. It codes for CASSGNSGGLTDTQYF. The full variable domain, in which reference TRBV9 and TRBJ2-3 provide the parts outside the CDR3, is DSGVTQTPKHLITATGQRVTLRCSPRSGDLSVYWYQQSLDQGLQFLIQYYNGEERAKGNILERFSAQQFPDLHSELNLSSLELGDSALYFCASSGNSGGLTDTQYFGPGTRLTVL.

The chain has TRBV6-1 and TRBJ1-4; D remains unclear. This CDR3 is 15 amino acids long. Trimming took 2 bases from V and 5 from J, leaving 12 bases between them. Germline CDR1 is MNHNS and CDR2 is SASEGT. Written as DNA, the CDR3 is TGTGCCAGCAGTGAAAGAAGAACCGGGAATGAAAAACTGTTTTTT. Its protein is CASSERRTGNEKLFF.

V gene TRBV21-1 combines with J gene TRBJ1-1. TRBV21-1 is recorded as a pseudogene. CDR3 length equals 14 residues. CDR3 residues: CASRGGLRNTEAFF. The CDR3 region has the DNA TGTGCCAGCAGGGGAGGACTTAGGAACACTGAAGCTTTCTTT.

The chain joins TRBV7-3 to TRBJ2-1, with no clear D. Trimming removed 3 bases at V and 5 bases at J, with 8 bases between. Germline V CDR1 and CDR2: SGHTA, FQGTGA. The CDR3 is 13 residues long. CDR3 loop: CASSFSWDNEQFF. For the CDR3, the DNA is TGTGCCAGCAGCTTCTCCTGGGACAATGAGCAGTTCTTC.